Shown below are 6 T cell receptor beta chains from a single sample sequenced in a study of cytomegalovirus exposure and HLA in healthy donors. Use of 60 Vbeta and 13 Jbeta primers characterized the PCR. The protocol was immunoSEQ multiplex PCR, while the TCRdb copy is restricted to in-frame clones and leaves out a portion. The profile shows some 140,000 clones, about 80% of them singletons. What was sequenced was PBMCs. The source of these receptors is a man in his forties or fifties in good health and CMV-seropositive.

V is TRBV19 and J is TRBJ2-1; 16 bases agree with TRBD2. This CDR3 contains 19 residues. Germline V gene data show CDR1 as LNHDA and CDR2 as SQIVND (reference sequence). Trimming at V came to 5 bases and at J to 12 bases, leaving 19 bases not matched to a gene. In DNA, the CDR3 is TGTGCCAGTAGTCCAAATGGACCGGGACTAGCGGGAGGGCGGGTTGGGCAGTTCTTC. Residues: CASSPNGPGLAGGRVGQFF. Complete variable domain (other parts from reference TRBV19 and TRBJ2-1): DGGITQSPKYLFRKEGQNVTLSCEQNLNHDAMYWYRQDPGQGLRLIYYSQIVNDFQKGDIAEGYSVSREKKESFPLTVTSAQKNPTAFYLCASSPNGPGLAGGRVGQFFGPGTRLTVL.

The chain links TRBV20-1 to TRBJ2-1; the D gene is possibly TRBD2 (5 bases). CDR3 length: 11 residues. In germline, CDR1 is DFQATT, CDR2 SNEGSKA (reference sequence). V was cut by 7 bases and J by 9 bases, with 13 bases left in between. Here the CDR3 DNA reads TGCAGTGTTAGGACTCTTCGTGAGCAGTTCTTC. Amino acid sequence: CSVRTLREQFF.

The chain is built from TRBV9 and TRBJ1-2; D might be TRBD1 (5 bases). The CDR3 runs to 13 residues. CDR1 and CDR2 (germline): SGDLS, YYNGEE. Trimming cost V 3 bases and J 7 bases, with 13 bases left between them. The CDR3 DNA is TGTGCCAGCAGCGAGGACAACTTAGTTGGCTACACCTTC. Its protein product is CASSEDNLVGYTF.

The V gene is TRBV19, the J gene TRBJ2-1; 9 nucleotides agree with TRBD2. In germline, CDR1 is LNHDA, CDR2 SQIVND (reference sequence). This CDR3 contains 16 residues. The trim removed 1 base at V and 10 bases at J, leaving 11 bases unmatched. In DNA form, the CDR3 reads TGTGCCAGTAGTATAGCTCTCCTAGCGGGATGGGAGGAGCAGTTCTTC. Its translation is CASSIALLAGWEEQFF.

The CDR3 coding sequence is TGTGCCTCGAAAGACGGGGGGCTTTCACCCCTCCACTTT. Translated: CASKDGGLSPLHF. The J gene is TRBJ1-6, the V gene TRBV6-5, with D possibly matching TRBD1 (6 bases). Germline values: CDR1 MNHEY, CDR2 SVGAGI. The CDR3 has 13 amino acids. Between the trimmed V and J ends, which lost 11 bases and 9 bases, there was a span of 17 bases.

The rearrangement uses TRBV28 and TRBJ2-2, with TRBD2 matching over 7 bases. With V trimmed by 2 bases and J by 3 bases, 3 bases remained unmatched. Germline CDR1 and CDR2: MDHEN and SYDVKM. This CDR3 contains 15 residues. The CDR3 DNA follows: TGTGCCAGCAGTTTAGTGGGAGGGGACACCGGGGAGCTGTTTTTT. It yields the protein CASSLVGGDTGELFF.